Below are 2 T cell receptor beta chains sequenced from a single sample in a study of regulatory T cells. Study-wide findings and caveats: In CD3G-deficient patients, conventional CD4+ T cells were enriched for hydrophobic CDR3 residues at positions 6 and 7.

Amplification used 52 TRBV primers and 13 TRBJ primers. The table came from immunoSEQ multiplex PCR; TCRdb's copy has only in-frame clones and leaves some out. The sample has about 21,000 clones; more than 70% are singletons. These TCRs' antigens remain unknown. The sample consisted of conventional CD4+ T cells sorted from blood. These receptors were collected from a child between 10 and 17 years old with CD3G deficiency.

Comment on this clone: Other DNA sequences of this sample code for an identical CDR3. The chain has TRBV7-9 and TRBJ1-3, with 8 positions matching TRBD1. There are 15 residues in the CDR3. Germline V gene sequence: CDR1 SEHNR, CDR2 FQNEAQ (reference sequence). J gave up 0 bases and V 5 bases, and 3 bases lay outside the gene matches. CDR3 DNA sequence: TGTGCCAGCAGCCTCGGACAGGGCTCTGGAAACACCATATATTTT. It codes for CASSLGQGSGNTIYF.

V usage is TRBV7-9 and J usage is TRBJ2-7; D uncertain. The CDR3 runs 13 residues. The germline V gene has CDR1 SEHNR and CDR2 FQNEAQ (reference sequence). The V gene lost 3 bases and the J gene lost 2 bases, with 8 bases spanning the gap. Here the CDR3 DNA reads TGTGCCAGCAGCTTGACGCACCCCTACGAGCAGTACTTC. Amino acid sequence: CASSLTHPYEQYF.